This TCR beta chain was identified in a study of blood T cell repertoires in COVID-19. For the study at large: The study drew acute and convalescent COVID-19 samples from the United States, Italy and Spain. Sources were T cells, B-cell-depleted T cells, or PBMCs; the material itself was cDNA or gDNA.

Seattle enrolled patients during active infection and tracked them longitudinally. The CDR3 spans 14 residues. Germline values: CDR1 MDHEN, CDR2 SYDVKM. V was trimmed by 6 bases and J by 2 bases, leaving 12 bases between them. Authors' methods: The authors estimated nucleated cell counts from reference gene primer amplification. The data were produced by immunoSEQ multiplex PCR, yet TCRdb's version contains in-frame clones alone and is incomplete. The V and J calls and the clone size are those of that table, but D and trimming were determined from the DNA. The table lists about 87,000 clones, around 85% of them singletons. This clone occurred once.

The sequencing sample was made of peripheral blood. V is TRBV28 and J is TRBJ2-3, with a tentative D call TRBD1 (5 bases). This clonotype was obtained from a woman older than 75 with COVID-19, enrolled during active disease. CDR3 amino acids: CASRYWGNTDTQYF. The CDR3 region has the DNA TGTGCCAGCAGGTACTGGGGCAACACAGATACGCAGTATTTT.